This is a list of T cell receptor beta chains from one sample in a study of T cells in localized non-small cell lung cancer. Using immunoSEQ multiplex PCR, the repertoire was profiled, and TCRdb retains in-frame clones only, with some absent. The table lists approximately 25,000 clones, just over 90% of them singletons. Source: peripheral blood, taken before any cancer treatment. The receptor source for this set is a woman aged 40-75 years with stage I lung adenocarcinoma. CDR3s include the opening cysteine and the closing phenylalanine or tryptophan. The D gene is left open where the match is weak. A row's size may be missing; if present it is once, few, many or a size class.

d_gene	v_gene	abundance	j_gene	CDR3nt	CDR3aa
-	TRBV30	-	TRBJ1-5	TGTGCCTGGAGTGTAGGACAGTGGGGTCAGCCCCAGCATTTT	CAWSVGQWGQPQHF
-	TRBV13	-	TRBJ2-7	TGTGCCAGCAGCTTTTCGGGCGAGCAGTACTTC	CASSFSGEQYF
-	TRBV9	-	TRBJ2-7	TGTGCCAGCAGCCCCGTGCGGGGAGAAACCTACGAGCAGTACTTC	CASSPVRGETYEQYF
-	TRBV13	-	TRBJ1-1	TGTGCCAGCAGCTCCAGGGATACGAACACTGAAGCTTTCTTT	CASSSRDTNTEAFF
-	TRBV9	-	TRBJ2-1	TGTGCCAGCAGCGCCCGGTACAATGAGCAGTTCTTC	CASSARYNEQFF
-	TRBV19	-	TRBJ1-1	TGTGCCGCAGGCCCCCAGGGAATGAACACTGAAGCTTTCTTT	CAAGPQGMNTEAFF
-	TRBV7-9	-	TRBJ1-1	TGTGCCAGCAGCCTCGGGACCTCCAACGCTTTCTTT	CASSLGTSNAFF
TRBD2	TRBV2	-	TRBJ2-7	TGTGCCAGCAGTGAAAGGCTAGCGGGAGTGGGAGAGCAGTACTTC	CASSERLAGVGEQYF
TRBD2	TRBV11-2	-	TRBJ2-7	TGTGCCAGCAGCTCGGGGAGGGTTTTGGGGCTCGGAGAGCAGTACTTC	CASSSGRVLGLGEQYF
-	TRBV7-2	-	TRBJ2-1	TGTGCCAGCAGCGCAGGCCGGGCTCCTGAGCAGTTCTTC	CASSAGRAPEQFF
-	TRBV2	medium-sized	TRBJ2-2	TGTGCCAGCAGTGAAGCTGCAAACGGGGAGCTGTTTTTT	CASSEAANGELFF
TRBD1	TRBV10-2	few	TRBJ1-1	TGCGCCAGCCTCGGACAGGGGGCGGAAGCTTTCTTT	CASLGQGAEAFF
-	TRBV10-2	once	TRBJ1-3	TGCGCCAGCAGTCCTACCGGACAGTCCTCTGGAAACACCATATATTTT	CASSPTGQSSGNTIYF
TRBD2	TRBV6-5	-	TRBJ2-1	TGTGCCAGCAGGTCACTAGCGGGAGGTTCTGGGGGCGAGTTCTTC	CASRSLAGGSGGEFF
TRBD1	TRBV28	-	TRBJ1-2	TGTGCCAGCATCCCAGGGGGGAGGCCTGAATCTGGCTACACCTTC	CASIPGGRPESGYTF
TRBD2	TRBV18	-	TRBJ2-1	TGTGCCAGCTCACCGGCCGGGACTACCTACAATGAGCAGTTCTTC	CASSPAGTTYNEQFF
-	TRBV28	-	TRBJ1-2	TGTGCCAGCAGCCCGGACGGCTATGGCTACACCTTC	CASSPDGYGYTF
TRBD2	TRBV27	once	TRBJ2-7	TGTGCCAGCAGATTTGGGACTAGCGGGAGGGACGAGCAGTACTTC	CASRFGTSGRDEQYF
-	TRBV6-5	once	TRBJ1-5	TGTGCCAGCAGTTACTCGAGGGGAGGTAGCAATCAGCCCCAGCATTTT	CASSYSRGGSNQPQHF
TRBD2	TRBV7-9	-	TRBJ2-1	TGTGCCAGCAGCTCGAGGACTAGCCGCAATGAGCAGTTCTTC	CASSSRTSRNEQFF
-	TRBV21-1	-	TRBJ2-7	TGTGCCAGCAGCGCTCCGGAGGAGCAGTACTTC	CASSAPEEQYF
-	TRBV6-5	-	TRBJ2-4	TGTGCCAGCAGTTACTCGCGGCCAGCAGCTAAAAACATTCAGTACTTC	CASSYSRPAAKNIQYF
-	TRBV11-3	-	TRBJ2-1	TGTGCCAGCAGCCAGGGCGGAGGGCTAACCCTTCTAAATGAGCAGTTCTTC	CASSQGGGLTLLNEQFF
TRBD1	TRBV28	-	TRBJ2-2	TGTGCCAGCAGTACATCCCGGTGGGACAGGGCCGTGGCCGGGGAGCTGTTTTTT	CASSTSRWDRAVAGELFF
-	TRBV29-1	-	TRBJ2-7	TGCAGCGTTGAAAGGTGGGACGAACCCTACGAGCAGTACTTC	CSVERWDEPYEQYF
-	TRBV11-2	-	TRBJ2-7	TGTGCCAGCAGCTCCCTCCAGGGGGGAGGTGGCGAGCAGTACTTC	CASSSLQGGGGEQYF
-	TRBV2	-	TRBJ2-7	TGTGCCAGCAGTGAAGCGGCCCGAAGCCGGACTCCGCTTTACGAGCAGTACTTC	CASSEAARSRTPLYEQYF
-	TRBV28	-	TRBJ1-2	TGTGCCAGCAGGACTCAGACAGATGGCTACACCTTC	CASRTQTDGYTF
TRBD1	TRBV5-1	-	TRBJ2-5	TGCGCCAGCAGCTCAAGGACAGGGGGCGGGACCCAGTACTTC	CASSSRTGGGTQYF
TRBD2	TRBV7-2	-	TRBJ2-3	TGTGCCAGCAGCTCATTCCCCCGAGGCGGGAGGGCCGGCGATACGCAGTATTTT	CASSSFPRGGRAGDTQYF
-	TRBV21-1	-	TRBJ2-3	TGTGCCAGCAGCTCCGATGACAGGGAGAATTCCACAGATACGCAGTATTTT	CASSSDDRENSTDTQYF
TRBD1	TRBV27	-	TRBJ2-1	TGTGCCAGCAGCCCGGACAGGGCAGGTGAGCAGTTCTTC	CASSPDRAGEQFF
TRBD2	TRBV14	once	TRBJ2-5	TGTGCCAGCAGCCAAGAGGTTCCACCGGAATCCGGGACTAGGCTGTGTCAGTACTTC	CASSQEVPPESGTRLCQYF
-	TRBV12-2	-	TRBJ2-1	TGTGCAAGTCGCTTAGCCTGTCGAGCGGGGGGCTCCTACAATGAGCAGTTCTTC	CASRLACRAGGSYNEQFF
-	TRBV7-2	-	TRBJ2-4	TGTGCCAGCAGCTTAGCGGGGACTGTCAAAAACATTCAGTACTTC	CASSLAGTVKNIQYF
TRBD2	TRBV18	-	TRBJ2-1	TGTGCCAGCTCCCGCGGACTAGCGAGCCCTCAGGACAGCGGGTTCTTC	CASSRGLASPQDSGFF
TRBD1	TRBV27	-	TRBJ1-5	TGTGCCAGCAAAGCTATGGACAGGAATGACCAGCCCCAGCATTTT	CASKAMDRNDQPQHF
-	TRBV27	-	TRBJ1-4	TGTGCCAGCAGCCATAAGGGCGGAGGCCTACTAAAACGCGGGGGTGAAAAACTGTTTTTT	CASSHKGGGLLKRGGEKLFF
-	TRBV5-1	-	TRBJ1-3	TGCGCCAGCAGCCTGGGAGCCTCTGGAAACACCATATATTTT	CASSLGASGNTIYF
-	TRBV6-6	-	TRBJ1-1	TGTGCCAGCACCCTGGGGGGGACTGAAGCTTTCTTT	CASTLGGTEAFF
-	TRBV5-5	once	TRBJ1-2	TGTGCCAGCAGCTTGGCCGGGGCTAACTATGGCTACACCTTC	CASSLAGANYGYTF
TRBD1	TRBV7-2	-	TRBJ2-7	TGTGCCAGCAGCTTAGGTACAACAGGGGCGCAGTACTTC	CASSLGTTGAQYF
-	TRBV6-4	-	TRBJ2-1	TGTGCCAGCTCGGCGGAGGATTACAATGAGCAGTTCTTC	CASSAEDYNEQFF
-	TRBV11-1	-	TRBJ2-1	TGTGCCAGCAGCCCTCTGACAGGCAATGAGCAGTTCTTC	CASSPLTGNEQFF
-	TRBV5-5	once	TRBJ2-1	TGTGCCAGCAGCCTGCAGGCCAGCTCCTACAATGAGCAGTTCTTC	CASSLQASSYNEQFF
TRBD1	TRBV14	-	TRBJ1-1	TGTGCCAGCAGCCACCCCGACAGGGGGGCTTTCTTT	CASSHPDRGAFF
TRBD1	TRBV5-1	-	TRBJ2-7	TGCGCCAGCAGCTCATCAGACAGGGGATTCCTATGGCAGTACTTC	CASSSSDRGFLWQYF